This entry concerns a single T cell receptor beta chain. Profiling relied on immunoSEQ multiplex PCR, and the TCRdb table lists in-frame clones only, not all of them. The sample carries about 63,000 clones, 70% to 90% recorded once. These data originate in a study of control samples from healthy donors and cancer patients. Trimming at V came to 5 bases and at J to 1 base, leaving 4 bases not matched to a gene. There are 14 residues in the CDR3. The germline V gene encodes CDR1 SGHTA and CDR2 FQGNSA. The TCR comes from a man aged 35 to 55 in good health. Sequenced material: blood. This chain uses TRBV7-2 with TRBJ2-7; TRBD1 aligns across 8 bases. CDR3 sequence: CASSPWTGSYEQYF. In DNA form, the CDR3 reads TGTGCCAGCAGCCCCTGGACAGGGTCCTACGAGCAGTACTTC.